Listed below are T cell receptor beta chains from one sample, sequenced in a study of blood T cell repertoires in COVID-19. This table comes from immunoSEQ multiplex PCR, and its TCRdb copy is limited to in-frame clones, with some not included. Counted here are tens of thousands of clones, more than 80% occurring once; the ten biggest clones make up 6.5% to 7.5%. The sequencing sample was made of peripheral blood. The receptors come from a woman older than 75 with active COVID-19. Each CDR3 is given with its conserved first and last residue. A D gene is named only where the DNA matches it firmly. For some rows the clone size is stated as once, few or many, or as a class when expanded; others skip it.

NA 13 NA TRBJ2-1 TRBV12-3/TRBV12-4 TGTGCCAGCAGTGTGGGCCTTACGCGTGAGCAGTTCTTC CASSVGLTREQFF
NA 17 TRBD2 TRBJ2-3 TRBV28 TGTGCCAGCAGTTTCCTCGGGACTAGCAGATCCACAGATACGCAGTATTTT CASSFLGTSRSTDTQYF
NA 17 NA TRBJ1-6 TRBV9 TGTGCCAGCAGCGCCGGCGGGGGGAGGACTTATAATTCACCCCTCCACTTT CASSAGGGRTYNSPLHF
few 17 TRBD2 TRBJ2-7 TRBV6-6 TGTGCCAGCAGTCGAAGCTTTCTAGCGGGAGGGCCAGGCGAGCAGTACTTC CASSRSFLAGGPGEQYF
NA 14 NA TRBJ1-1 TRBV11-2 TGTGCCAGTGCTCATACAAGGGGTAACACTGAAGCTTTCTTT CASAHTRGNTEAFF
once 16 TRBD2 TRBJ2-7 TRBV10-2 TGCGCCAGCAGTGGATCGGGACTAGCGGGAGTAATGGTGCAGTACTTC CASSGSGLAGVMVQYF
NA 16 NA TRBJ1-3 TRBV7-2 TGTGCCAGCAGCTTTTTTCTGGGGCAGTCTGGAAACACCATATATTTT CASSFFLGQSGNTIYF
NA 12 NA TRBJ2-5 TRBV5-5 TGTGCCAGCAGCTTACGAGGAGAGACCCAGTACTTC CASSLRGETQYF
many 15 NA TRBJ2-7 TRBV28 TGTGCCAGCAGTCCACGTCCGGGACTGCTCTACGAGCAGTACTTC CASSPRPGLLYEQYF
NA 14 NA TRBJ1-5 TRBV24-1 TGTGCCACCAGTACAGGGCTTACGGATCAGCCCCAGCATTTT CATSTGLTDQPQHF
NA 14 NA TRBJ1-3 TRBV19 TGTGCCAGTAGTATCCTCGGGACTGGAAACACCATATATTTT CASSILGTGNTIYF
few 15 NA TRBJ1-5 TRBV7-2 TGTGCCAGCAGCTTAGGCAGGGAACGCAATCAGCCCCAGCATTTT CASSLGRERNQPQHF
NA 15 TRBD2 TRBJ2-7 TRBV5-1 TGCGCCAGCAGGTTTATAGCGGGATCAGCCTACGAGCAGTACTTC CASRFIAGSAYEQYF
NA 16 TRBD2 TRBJ2-1 TRBV5-4 TGTGCCAGCAGCTCGCCTGGGTTTGGTAGCGGGAGGTGGGAGTTCTTC CASSSPGFGSGRWEFF
NA 13 NA TRBJ2-3 TRBV6-5 TGTGCCAGCAAGGCCGGGAGCTCAGATACGCAGTATTTT CASKAGSSDTQYF
once 15 TRBD1 TRBJ2-7 TRBV6-5 TGTGCCAGCAGGACGACAGGGCTTAGCTCCTACGAGCAGTACTTC CASRTTGLSSYEQYF